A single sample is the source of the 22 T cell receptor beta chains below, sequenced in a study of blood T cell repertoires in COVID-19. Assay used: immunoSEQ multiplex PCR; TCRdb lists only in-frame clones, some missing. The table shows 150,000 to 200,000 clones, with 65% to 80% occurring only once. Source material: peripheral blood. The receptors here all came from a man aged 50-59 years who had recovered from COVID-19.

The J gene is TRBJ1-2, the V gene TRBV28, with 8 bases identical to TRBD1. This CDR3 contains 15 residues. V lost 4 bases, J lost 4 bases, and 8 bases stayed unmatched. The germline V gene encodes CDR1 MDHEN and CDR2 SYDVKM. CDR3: CASSSGTGVIYGYTF. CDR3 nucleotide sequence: TGTGCCAGCAGTTCCGGGACAGGCGTAATCTATGGCTACACCTTC.

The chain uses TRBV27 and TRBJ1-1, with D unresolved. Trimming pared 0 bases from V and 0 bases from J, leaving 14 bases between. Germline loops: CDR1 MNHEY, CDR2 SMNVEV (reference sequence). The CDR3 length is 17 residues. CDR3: CASSLSRSRFMNTEAFF. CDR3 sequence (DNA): TGTGCCAGCAGTTTATCGCGATCCCGTTTTATGAACACTGAAGCTTTCTTT.

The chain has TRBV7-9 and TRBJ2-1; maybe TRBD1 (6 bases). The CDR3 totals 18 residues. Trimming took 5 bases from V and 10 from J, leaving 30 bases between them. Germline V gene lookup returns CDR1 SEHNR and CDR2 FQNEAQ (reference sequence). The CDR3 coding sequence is TGTGCCAGCAGCCCAACCCGCCAGGGGTTCGACCGAACACGCGAGCAGTTCTTC. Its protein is CASSPTRQGFDRTREQFF.

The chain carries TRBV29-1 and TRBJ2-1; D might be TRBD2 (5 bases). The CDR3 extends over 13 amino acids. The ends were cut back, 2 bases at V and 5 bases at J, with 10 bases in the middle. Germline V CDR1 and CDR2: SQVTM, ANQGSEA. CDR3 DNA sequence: TGCAGCGTTGAATGGAGGCAGCACAATGAGCAGTTCTTC. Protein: CSVEWRQHNEQFF.

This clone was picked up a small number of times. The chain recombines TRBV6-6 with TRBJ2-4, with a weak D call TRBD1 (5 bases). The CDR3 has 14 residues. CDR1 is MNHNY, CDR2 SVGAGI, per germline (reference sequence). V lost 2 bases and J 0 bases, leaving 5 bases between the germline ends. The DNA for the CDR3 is TGTGCCAGCAGTTACCAGGGAGCCAAAAACATTCAGTACTTC. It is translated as CASSYQGAKNIQYF.

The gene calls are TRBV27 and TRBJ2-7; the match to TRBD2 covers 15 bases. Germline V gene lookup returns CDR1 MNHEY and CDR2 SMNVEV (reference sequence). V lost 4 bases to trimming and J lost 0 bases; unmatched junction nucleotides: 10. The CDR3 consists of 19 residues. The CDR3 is CASSSLGLAGGPSSYEQYF. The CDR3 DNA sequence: TGTGCCAGCAGTTCTCTAGGACTAGCGGGAGGGCCGAGCTCCTACGAGCAGTACTTC.

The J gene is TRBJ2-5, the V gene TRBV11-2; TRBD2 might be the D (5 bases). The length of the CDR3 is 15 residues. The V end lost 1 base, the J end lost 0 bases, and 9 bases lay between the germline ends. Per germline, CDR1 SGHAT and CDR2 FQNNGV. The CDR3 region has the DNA TGTGCCAGCAGCTTAGGGGGAGCGGACCAAGAGACCCAGTACTTC. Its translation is CASSLGGADQETQYF.

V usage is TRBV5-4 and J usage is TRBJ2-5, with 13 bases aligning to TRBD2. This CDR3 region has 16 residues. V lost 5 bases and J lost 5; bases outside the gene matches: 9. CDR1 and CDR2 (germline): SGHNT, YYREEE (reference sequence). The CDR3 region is CASSSGTSGIVETQYF. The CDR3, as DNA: TGTGCCAGCAGTTCCGGGACTAGCGGGATAGTGGAGACCCAGTACTTC.

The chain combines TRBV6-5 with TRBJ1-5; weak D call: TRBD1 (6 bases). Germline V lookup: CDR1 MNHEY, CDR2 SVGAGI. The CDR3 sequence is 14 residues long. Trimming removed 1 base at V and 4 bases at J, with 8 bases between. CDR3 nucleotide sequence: TGTGCCAGCAGTTACTTGGGGGCAAATCAGCCCCAGCATTTT. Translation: CASSYLGANQPQHF.

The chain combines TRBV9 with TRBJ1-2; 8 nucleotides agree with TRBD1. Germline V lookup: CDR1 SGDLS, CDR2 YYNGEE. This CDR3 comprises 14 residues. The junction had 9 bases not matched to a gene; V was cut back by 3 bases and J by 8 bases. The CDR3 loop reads CASSAMQGAKGYTF. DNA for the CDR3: TGTGCCAGCAGCGCTATGCAGGGGGCAAAAGGCTACACCTTC.

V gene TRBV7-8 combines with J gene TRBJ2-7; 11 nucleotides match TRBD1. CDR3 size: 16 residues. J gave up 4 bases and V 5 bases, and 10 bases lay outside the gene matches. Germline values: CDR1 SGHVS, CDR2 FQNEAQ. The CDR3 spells CASSRTGGATGYEQYF. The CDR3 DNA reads TGTGCCAGCAGCCGGACAGGGGGCGCAACAGGGTACGAGCAGTACTTC.

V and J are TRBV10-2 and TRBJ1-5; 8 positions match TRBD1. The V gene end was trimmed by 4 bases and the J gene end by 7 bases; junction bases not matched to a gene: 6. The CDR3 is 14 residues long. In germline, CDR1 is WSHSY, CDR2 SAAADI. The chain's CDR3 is CASSVQGGGQPQHF. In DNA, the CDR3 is TGCGCCAGCAGTGTACAGGGGGGAGGACAGCCCCAGCATTTT.

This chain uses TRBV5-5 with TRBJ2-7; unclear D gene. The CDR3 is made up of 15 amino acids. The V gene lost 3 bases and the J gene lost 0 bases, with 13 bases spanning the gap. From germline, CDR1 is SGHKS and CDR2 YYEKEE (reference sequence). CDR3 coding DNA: TGTGCCAGCAGCTCGAGACTCCTCGGCTCCTACGAGCAGTACTTC. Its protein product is CASSSRLLGSYEQYF.

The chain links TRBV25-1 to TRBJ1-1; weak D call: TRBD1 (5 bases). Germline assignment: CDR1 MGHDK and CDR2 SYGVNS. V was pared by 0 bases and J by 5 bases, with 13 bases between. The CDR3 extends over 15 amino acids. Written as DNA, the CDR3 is TGTGCCAGCAGTGAATATAAAGGGGAAGGGACTGAAGCTTTCTTT. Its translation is CASSEYKGEGTEAFF.

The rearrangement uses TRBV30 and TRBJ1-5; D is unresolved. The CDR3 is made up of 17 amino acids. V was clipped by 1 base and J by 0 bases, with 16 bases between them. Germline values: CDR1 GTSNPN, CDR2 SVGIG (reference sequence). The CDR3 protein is CAWSAARGDYSNQPQHF. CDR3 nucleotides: TGTGCCTGGAGTGCCGCCCGGGGAGACTATAGCAATCAGCCCCAGCATTTT.

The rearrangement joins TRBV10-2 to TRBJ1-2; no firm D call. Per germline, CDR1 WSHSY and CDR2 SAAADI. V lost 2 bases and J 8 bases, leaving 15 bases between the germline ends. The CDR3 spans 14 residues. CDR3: CASSEAGQIEGYTF. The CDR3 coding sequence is TGCGCCAGCAGTGAGGCAGGCCAAATCGAAGGCTACACCTTC.

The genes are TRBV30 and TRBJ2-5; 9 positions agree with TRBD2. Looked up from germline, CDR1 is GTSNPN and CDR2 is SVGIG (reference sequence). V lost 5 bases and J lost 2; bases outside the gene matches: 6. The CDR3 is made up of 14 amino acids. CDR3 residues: CAWQGTSRQETQYF. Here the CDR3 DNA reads TGTGCCTGGCAAGGGACTAGCAGACAAGAGACCCAGTACTTC.

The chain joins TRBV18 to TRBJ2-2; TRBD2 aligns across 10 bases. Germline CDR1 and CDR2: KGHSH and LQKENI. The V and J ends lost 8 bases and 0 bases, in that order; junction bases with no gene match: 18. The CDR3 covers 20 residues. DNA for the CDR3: TGTGCCAGCACGGGGCTAGCGGGAGTCGGGGGAACATCGAACACCGGGGAGCTGTTTTTT. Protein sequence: CASTGLAGVGGTSNTGELFF.

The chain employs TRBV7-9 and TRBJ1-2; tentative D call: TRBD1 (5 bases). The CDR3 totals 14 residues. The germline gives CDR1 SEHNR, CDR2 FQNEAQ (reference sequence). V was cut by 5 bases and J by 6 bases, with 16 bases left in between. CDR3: CASSLSGGVHGYTF. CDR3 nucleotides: TGTGCCAGCAGCCTTAGCGGGGGGGTTCATGGCTACACCTTC.

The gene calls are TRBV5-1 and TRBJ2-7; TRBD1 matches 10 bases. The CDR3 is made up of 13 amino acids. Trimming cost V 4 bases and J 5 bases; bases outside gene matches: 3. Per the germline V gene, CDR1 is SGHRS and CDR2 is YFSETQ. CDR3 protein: CASSPGQGDEQYF. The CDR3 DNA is TGCGCCAGCAGCCCCGGACAGGGGGACGAGCAGTACTTC.

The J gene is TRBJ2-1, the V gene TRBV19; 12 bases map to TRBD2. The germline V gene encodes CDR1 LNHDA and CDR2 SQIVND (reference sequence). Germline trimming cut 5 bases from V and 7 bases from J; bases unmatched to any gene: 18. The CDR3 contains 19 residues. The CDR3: CASSWIVSSGRAIMNEQFF. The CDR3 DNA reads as TGTGCCAGTAGTTGGATCGTATCTAGCGGGAGGGCCATAATGAATGAGCAGTTCTTC.

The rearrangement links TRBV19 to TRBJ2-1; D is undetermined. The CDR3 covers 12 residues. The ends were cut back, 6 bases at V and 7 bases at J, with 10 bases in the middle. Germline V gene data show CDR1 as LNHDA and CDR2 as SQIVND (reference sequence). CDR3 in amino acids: CASSQVTNEQFF. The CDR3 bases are TGTGCCAGTAGCCAGGTCACAAATGAGCAGTTCTTC. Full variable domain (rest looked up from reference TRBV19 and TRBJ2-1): DGGITQSPKYLFRKEGQNVTLSCEQNLNHDAMYWYRQDPGQGLRLIYYSQIVNDFQKGDIAEGYSVSREKKESFPLTVTSAQKNPTAFYLCASSQVTNEQFFGPGTRLTVL.